The subject of this entry is one T cell receptor beta chain. Germline V CDR1 and CDR2: MNHEY, SMNVEV (reference sequence). V lost 7 bases, J lost 6 bases, and 16 bases lay in between. The CDR3 runs to 13 residues. The sample belongs to a study of blood T cell repertoires in COVID-19. In the study overall: Sites across the United States, Italy and Spain contributed samples from acute and convalescent COVID-19.

Sequencing used immunoSEQ multiplex PCR; TCRdb keeps in-frame clones, though not all of them. Among over 110,000 clones listed, about 87% were seen once. The source material was PBMCs or T cells enriched from blood (not recorded which). This chain links TRBV27 with TRBJ2-7; D may be TRBD1 (5 bases). This receptor was obtained from a man over 45 in a cohort exposed to, infected with or recovered from COVID-19 (not recorded which). The CDR3: CASKGVAPGEQYF. The CDR3 DNA is TGTGCCAGCAAAGGGGTTGCCCCGGGCGAGCAGTACTTC.